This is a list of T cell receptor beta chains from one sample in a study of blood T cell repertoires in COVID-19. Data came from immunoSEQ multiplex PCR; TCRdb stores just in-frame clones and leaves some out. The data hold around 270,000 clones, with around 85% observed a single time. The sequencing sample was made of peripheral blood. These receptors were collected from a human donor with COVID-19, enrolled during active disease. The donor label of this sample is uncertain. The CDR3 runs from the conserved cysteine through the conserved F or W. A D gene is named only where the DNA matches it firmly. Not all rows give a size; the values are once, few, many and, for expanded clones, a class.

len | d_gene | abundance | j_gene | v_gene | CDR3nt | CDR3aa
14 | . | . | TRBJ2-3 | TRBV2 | TGTGCCAGCGGTGGACTGGGTCGCACAGATACGCAGTATTTT | CASGGLGRTDTQYF
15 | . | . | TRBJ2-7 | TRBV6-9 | TGTGCCAGCAGCTCTAGAGGATCCTCACGCTACGAGCAGTACTTC | CASSSRGSSRYEQYF
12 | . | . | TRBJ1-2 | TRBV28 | TGTGCCAGCAGGACAGCTAACTATGGCTACACCTTC | CASRTANYGYTF
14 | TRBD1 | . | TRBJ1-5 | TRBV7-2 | TGTGCCAGCAGCCCGGGGACAGGGCCTCAGCCCCAGCATTTT | CASSPGTGPQPQHF
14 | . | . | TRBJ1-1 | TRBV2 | TGTGCCAGCAGGAGTGAGGTCAGGAACACTGAAGCTTTCTTT | CASRSEVRNTEAFF
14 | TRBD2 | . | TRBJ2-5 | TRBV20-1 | TGCAGTGCTAGTAACACGGGGAGGGGTGGCGGCCAGTACTTC | CSASNTGRGGGQYF
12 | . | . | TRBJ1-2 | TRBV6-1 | TGTGCCAGCAGTGAGGGGGGTGCCGGCTACACCTTC | CASSEGGAGYTF
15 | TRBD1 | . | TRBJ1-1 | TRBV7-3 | TGTGCCAGCAGCCTCTCAGGGGGAGAAAACACTGAAGCTTTCTTT | CASSLSGGENTEAFF
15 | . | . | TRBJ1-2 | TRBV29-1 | TGCAGCGTTGAAGCCGAACACAGGGAAATGTATGGCTACACCTTC | CSVEAEHREMYGYTF
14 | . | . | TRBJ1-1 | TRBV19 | TGTGCCAGTAGTCCGACAGCCTTGAACACTGAAGCTTTCTTT | CASSPTALNTEAFF
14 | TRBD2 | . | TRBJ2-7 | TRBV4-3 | TGCGCCAGCAGCCAGCGGGTAGCGGGGGACGTGCAGTACTTC | CASSQRVAGDVQYF
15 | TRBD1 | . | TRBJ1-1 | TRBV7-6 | TGTGCCAGCAGCAGATCGGGACAGATGAACACTGAAGCTTTCTTT | CASSRSGQMNTEAFF
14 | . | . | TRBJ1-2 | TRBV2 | TGTGCCAGCAGTGAAGCCAGGTCAGCCAATGGCTACACCTTC | CASSEARSANGYTF
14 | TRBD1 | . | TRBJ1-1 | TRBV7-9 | TGTGCCAGCAGTCCAGGGGGCTTAGGAACTGAAGCTTTCTTT | CASSPGGLGTEAFF
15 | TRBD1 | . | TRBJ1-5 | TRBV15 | TGTGCCACCAGCGAAGGGACAGTCCTAGATCAGCCCCAGCATTTT | CATSEGTVLDQPQHF
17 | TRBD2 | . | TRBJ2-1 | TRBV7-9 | TGTGCCAGCAGCGTTACTGCGGGACTAGCGCAATACAATGAGCAGTTCTTC | CASSVTAGLAQYNEQFF
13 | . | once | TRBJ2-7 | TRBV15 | TGTGCCACCAGCAGTCCTAATGTCCACGAGCAGTACTTC | CATSSPNVHEQYF
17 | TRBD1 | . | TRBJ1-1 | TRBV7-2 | TGTGCCAGCAGCTTAGCGCGGACAGGCCTCATGAACACTGAAGCTTTCTTT | CASSLARTGLMNTEAFF